Each of the 17 T cell receptor beta chains below was sequenced from the same sample in a study of cytomegalovirus exposure and HLA in healthy donors. Clones were sequenced by immunoSEQ multiplex PCR, and TCRdb holds only the in-frame ones, with some missing. The table shows about 43,000 clones, with about 93% occurring only once. Specimen: PBMCs. These receptors all come from a man aged 18 to 30 in good health and CMV-seronegative.

This chain uses TRBV7-9 with TRBJ2-6; the match to TRBD1 covers 8 bases. V was pared by 5 bases and J by 4 bases, with 10 bases of the junction left unmatched. CDR1 is SEHNR, CDR2 FQNEAQ, per germline (reference sequence). The CDR3 contains 17 residues. The CDR3 bases are TGTGCCAGCAGCAGACAGGGGCGCGCTCCCGGGGCCAACGTCCTGACTTTC. Its translation is CASSRQGRAPGANVLTF.

V usage is TRBV5-5 and J usage is TRBJ2-7; perhaps TRBD1 as D (5 bases). Germline V lookup: CDR1 SGHKS, CDR2 YYEKEE (reference sequence). The CDR3 extends over 14 amino acids. The V and J ends lost 2 bases and 5 bases respectively, with 14 bases between them. Here the CDR3 DNA reads TGTGCCAGCAGCTTTTATCAGGGTCTGGACGAGCAGTACTTC. Protein: CASSFYQGLDEQYF.

The gene calls are TRBV9 and TRBJ1-2; 7 bases are shared with TRBD1. Germline CDR1 and CDR2: SGDLS and YYNGEE. This CDR3 has 14 residues. V dropped 3 bases and J dropped 3; count of bases not matched to a gene: 5. The CDR3 region has the DNA TGTGCCAGCAGCGAAGACAGGGCTGACTATGGCTACACCTTC. The encoded protein is CASSEDRADYGYTF.

The CDR3 coding sequence is TGTGCCAGCAGCTTTAGGACAGAAAAACTGTTTTTT. Its protein is CASSFRTEKLFF. The chain has TRBV5-6 and TRBJ1-4; the D gene is possibly TRBD1 (5 bases). V was cut by 2 bases and J by 8 bases, with 7 bases left in between. There are 12 residues in the CDR3. Germline CDR1 reads SGHDT; CDR2 reads YYEEEE.

V usage is TRBV4-3 and J usage is TRBJ2-3; 8 nucleotides agree with TRBD2. This CDR3 is 17 amino acids long. From germline, CDR1 is LGHNA and CDR2 YSLEER. With V trimmed by 0 bases and J by 4 bases, 9 bases remained unmatched. CDR3 sequence: CASSQDSGAGGPDTQYF. CDR3 nucleotides: TGCGCCAGCAGCCAAGATAGTGGGGCGGGGGGCCCAGATACGCAGTATTTT.

The chain carries TRBV6-1 and TRBJ1-2; 7 nucleotides match TRBD1. V was pared by 6 bases and J by 2 bases, with 3 bases of the junction left unmatched. The CDR3 sequence is 13 residues long. Germline V gene data show CDR1 as MNHNS and CDR2 as SASEGT. The CDR3 bases are TGTGCCAGCAGCGCACAGGGGAACTATGGCTACACCTTC. Its protein product is CASSAQGNYGYTF.

The chain employs TRBV18 and TRBJ2-3; D remains unclear. The CDR3 has 13 amino acids. CDR1 and CDR2 from the germline V gene are KGHSH and LQKENI. V was clipped by 1 base and J by 1 base, with 3 bases between them. CDR3 coding DNA: TGTGCCAGCTCACCACGCGGCACAGATACGCAGTATTTT. Protein: CASSPRGTDTQYF.

The rearrangement joins TRBV28 to TRBJ2-2, with a possible D match to TRBD1 (5 bases). This CDR3 has 12 amino acids. The germline CDR1 and CDR2 sequences are MDHEN and SYDVKM. The V end lost 6 bases, the J end lost 6 bases, and 8 bases lay between the germline ends. For the CDR3, the DNA is TGTGCCAGCAGAAAGGGGTCCGGGGAGCTGTTTTTT. It specifies CASRKGSGELFF.

The V call is TRBV7-9, the J call TRBJ1-2; D is uncertain. CDR1 and CDR2 from the germline V gene are SEHNR and FQNEAQ (reference sequence). The ends were cut back, 3 bases at V and 3 bases at J, with 14 bases in the middle. This CDR3 comprises 15 residues. The CDR3 coding sequence is TGTGCCAGCAGCTTCGCCCCTGGGAGGGACTATGGCTACACCTTC. Protein sequence: CASSFAPGRDYGYTF.

The chain is built from TRBV27 and TRBJ1-3, with a weak D call TRBD1 (5 bases). From germline, CDR1 is MNHEY and CDR2 SMNVEV (reference sequence). This CDR3 is built from 14 residues. Trimming stripped 6 bases from V and 2 bases from J, with 11 bases between. This CDR3 reads CASSYTGPGNTIYF. CDR3 coding DNA: TGTGCCAGCAGCTATACAGGCCCTGGAAACACCATATATTTT.

This clone was seen only once. The rearrangement joins TRBV29-1 to TRBJ2-5; TRBD2 is a possible D gene (5 bases). Germline values: CDR1 SQVTM, CDR2 ANQGSEA. The CDR3 has 12 amino acids. V gave up 7 bases and J gave up 4 bases, with 13 bases separating them. The CDR3: CSERAVGETQYF. Here the CDR3 DNA reads TGCAGCGAGCGAGCGGTTGGAGAGACCCAGTACTTC.

This chain connects TRBV4-1 to TRBJ2-3; D gene ambiguous. Between the trimmed V and J ends, which lost 0 bases and 5 bases, there was a span of 6 bases. The CDR3 sequence is 13 residues long. Germline CDR1 and CDR2: MGHRA and YSYEKL. CDR3 DNA: TGCGCCAGCAGCCAAGATTCAATAGATACGCAGTATTTT. This sequence encodes CASSQDSIDTQYF.

The chain combines TRBV13 with TRBJ2-1; the match to TRBD1 covers 10 bases. The CDR3 totals 16 residues. Germline CDR1 reads PRHDT; CDR2 reads FYEKMQ (reference sequence). After removal of 4 bases from V and 7 bases from J, the junction contained 10 bases not matched to a gene. The CDR3 loop reads CASSSTGTGDSNEQFF. The CDR3 region has the DNA TGTGCCAGCAGCTCGACCGGGACAGGGGATTCTAATGAGCAGTTCTTC. The full variable domain, with the rest looked up from reference TRBV13 and TRBJ2-1, is AAGVIQSPRHLIKEKRETATLKCYPIPRHDTVYWYQQGPGQDPQFLISFYEKMQSDKGSIPDRFSAQQFSDYHSELNMSSLELGDSALYFCASSSTGTGDSNEQFFGPGTRLTVL.

J is TRBJ2-6 and V is TRBV5-8; D remains unclear. This CDR3 is 17 amino acids long. The ends were cut back, 4 bases at V and 4 bases at J, with 18 bases in the middle. Germline CDR1 reads SGHTS; CDR2 reads YDEGEE. CDR3 in amino acids: CASSQRMTGPGANVLTF. The CDR3 DNA reads TGTGCCAGCAGCCAACGGATGACGGGTCCAGGGGCCAACGTCCTGACTTTC.

The gene calls are TRBV5-4 and TRBJ2-7, with D perhaps TRBD1 (5 bases). The CDR3 covers 13 residues. Trimming pared 2 bases from V and 5 bases from J, leaving 11 bases between. Germline loops: CDR1 SGHNT, CDR2 YYREEE (reference sequence). Written as DNA, the CDR3 is TGTGCCAGCAGCTTTCAGGGTTCCGACGAGCAGTACTTC. Its protein is CASSFQGSDEQYF.

The chain links TRBV9 to TRBJ2-1; TRBD2 agrees at 10 bases. After removal of 4 bases from V and 2 bases from J, the junction contained 3 bases not matched to a gene. The germline gives CDR1 SGDLS, CDR2 YYNGEE. This CDR3 has 15 residues. The CDR3 is CASSLGLAPYNEQFF. In DNA, the CDR3 is TGTGCCAGCAGCTTGGGACTAGCGCCCTACAATGAGCAGTTCTTC.

The rearrangement links TRBV9 to TRBJ2-7; D not resolved. Trimming took off 0 bases at V and 0 bases at J, with 7 bases between the two ends. The CDR3 has 14 amino acids. The germline CDR1 and CDR2 sequences are SGDLS and YYNGEE. CDR3 in amino acids: CASSVGDISYEQYF. CDR3 nucleotide sequence: TGTGCCAGCAGCGTAGGAGACATCTCCTACGAGCAGTACTTC.